This T cell receptor (beta chain) comes out of a study of shared clonotypes between healthy human individuals (dated by TCRdb to about 2020). With regard to the full study: A few men and two women, aged 18 to 49 years, made up the cohort. The study deeply sequenced blood TCR repertoires of five healthy adults to estimate repertoire size and the extent of clonotype sharing between individuals. Libraries were prepared and TCR repertoires were sequenced by different laboratories using diverse techniques, in order to increase sequencing depth and limit assay-specific biases. For each donor, three plates each were used for CD4 naive and CD4 memory, two plates were used for CD8 naive, and one plate was used for CD8 memory. Each donor's leukapheresis produced roughly between roughly 0.85 and 9.5 billion PBMCs. General conclusions and limits of the study: Approximately 5% of naive CD4, around 3.6% of naive CD8, roughly 2.5% of memory CD4, and around 0.4% of memory CD8 clonotypes were shared across four donors. Naive subsets generally had larger estimated clonotype richness than memory subsets did. Higher generation probabilities were observed for clonotypes shared by all four sorted-subset donors than for non-shared clonotypes. Even with the large sequencing depth, rarefaction of the sorted-subset datasets indicated that sequencing was incomplete. Sampling was restricted to blood, and TCR repertoires in tissues likely differ from the TCR repertoires found in blood. Based on pairwise subsampling, the degree of clonotype sharing among donors was expected to be affected by sequencing depth. Because the study included only a small number of donors, the genetic and exposure-history diversity represented was limited.

V is cut by 5 bases and J by 7 bases, and the space between the germline ends is 24 bases. Counted from cysteine to phenylalanine, this CDR3 has 17 amino acids. The CDR3 DNA has 51 bases and is translated from base 1. The CDR1 and CDR2 encoded by the germline V gene are LGHNA and YNFKEQ. Healthy HIV-negative adults with no recently reported acute infections or vaccinations were included as donors. All donors were Caucasian adults living in Nashville, Tennessee, USA. CD4+ T cells were enriched by magnetic negative selection, after which naive cells were positively selected on CD45RA and the negative fraction was taken as the memory subset. Blood was obtained by leukapheresis, after which PBMCs were separated by Ficoll-Histopaque density gradient centrifugation and cryopreserved in liquid nitrogen vapor phase. Analytical flow cytometry was used to check the purity and quantity of each magnetically sorted T cell population. Genomic DNA was isolated from each sorted fraction and quantified by UV absorbance on a Nanodrop 2000c.

As concerns this clone: No antigen is known for it. Base qualities are missing; no much larger clone stands one base away.

TCR CDR3 regions were amplified from genomic DNA by multiplex PCR using the deep immunoSEQ assay. Genomic DNA extracted from each cell subset was distributed evenly over all wells of several immunoSEQ 96-well plates, and each plate served as one replicate. For sorted subsets, each replicate PCR was loaded with 200 ng genomic DNA, equivalent to 30,000 or so T cell genomes. Purified libraries were measured with a Qubit 3.0 fluorometer, size-checked on a Bioanalyzer 2100, and measured again with the KAPA Library Quantification kit. Every immunoSEQ 96-well plate was sequenced on a separate single-read 150-cycle Illumina NextSeq 550 flow cell. The authors' analysis ran thus. Because the immunoSEQ output included only junctional sequences and no quality scores, the filtering could not be the same as the filtering used for full-length reads. Sequences were annotated with PyIR, a Python wrapper for IgBLAST v1.9, and V/J genes and CDR3 were assigned using IMGT germline references. Reads were removed for weak V/J assignments (E-value above 1e-6), missing CDR3, stop codons, out-of-frame junctions, or ambiguous translated residues. V3J clonotypes were defined as sequences sharing the same inferred V gene, J gene, and CDR3 amino acid sequence. Percentage overlap between repertoires was calculated by dividing the number of shared unique clonotypes by the size of the smaller repertoire. Richness of each repertoire was evaluated using RTK rarefaction, the Chao1 estimator, and Recon v2.1 estimates of unobserved clonotypes. OLGA was used to compute generation probabilities for all TCRbeta clonotypes that the gDNA method yielded from a handful of donors. Drawn from immuneACCESS, this table holds only the in-frame rearrangements with V and J called that TCRdb kept. Clones are partly lost; checked studies trace under half to an unresolved V gene and leave the rest unexplained. The D gene and trimming were derived from the DNA, and the V and J assignments and clone size from that table. This sample comprises about 1.1 million clones, about 84% of them detected only once. The ten largest clonotypes hold 0.5% to 0.6% of the sample.

The sample was memory CD4+ T cells from PBMCs. This specimen's cell subset or site label, interpreted: CD45RA-negative fraction. The receptor's source is a man between 18 and 29 years old in good health. Some clones in this sample may be carry-over from other donors' samples. The chain is encoded by TRBV4-2 joined to TRBJ2-1; the D region possibly corresponds to TRBD2 (6 bases align). The bases read TGTGCCAGCAGCACCCGTAGCGGCTCTCGCCCCTTAAATGAGCAGTTCTTC. It codes for CASSTRSGSRPLNEQFF.